Listed below are T cell receptor beta chains from one sample, sequenced in a study of radiotherapy plus CTLA-4 blockade in lung cancer. TCRdb's table, derived via immunoSEQ multiplex PCR, lists solely in-frame clones and lacks some. Here the sample spans about 120,000 clones, over 80% being singletons. The sequenced sample was peripheral blood, obtained from a patient treated with radiotherapy plus ipilimumab. Receptors were obtained from a human donor with non-small cell lung cancer that progressed on radiotherapy plus ipilimumab. CDR3s include the opening cysteine and the closing phenylalanine or tryptophan. The D gene is left open where the match is weak. The size entry is marked missing in some rows and otherwise reads once, few, many or a size class.

>TRBV6-6|TRBJ2-5|NA|NA
TGTGCCAGCAGTTACGGCAGGGGGGCAGAGACCCAGTACTTC
CASSYGRGAETQYF
>TRBV10-3|TRBJ2-1|NA|TRBD2
TGTGCCATCAGTGTTGGGGGGGTTAGCGGGAGGGCCTTCGATGAGCAGTTCTTC
CAISVGGVSGRAFDEQFF
>TRBV2|TRBJ1-1|NA|NA
TGTGCCAGCAGCGTCGAGGGCCCAACTTTGAACACTGAAGCTTTCTTT
CASSVEGPTLNTEAFF
>TRBV9|TRBJ2-5|once|NA
TGTGCCAGCAGCGTAGAAGGGCAGGGTGAGACCCAGTACTTC
CASSVEGQGETQYF
>TRBV5-1|TRBJ1-5|NA|NA
TGCGCCAGCAGCTTAGAGGGGACTCAGCCCCAGCATTTT
CASSLEGTQPQHF
>TRBV14|TRBJ1-1|NA|NA
TGTGCCAGCAGCCAAGATCTGCTCCCGGCTGAAGCTTTCTTT
CASSQDLLPAEAFF
>TRBV28|TRBJ1-5|NA|NA
TGTGCCAGCAGTTTAAGTGGCGTGGGCAATCAGCCCCAGCATTTT
CASSLSGVGNQPQHF
>TRBV9|TRBJ1-2|NA|TRBD1
TGTGCCAGCAGCCCTCTGAGGGGGCAGGATGGCTACACCTTC
CASSPLRGQDGYTF
>TRBV6-1|TRBJ1-2|NA|TRBD1
TGTGCCAGCAGTGAATCTGGCAGGGGGCTTGGCTACACCTTC
CASSESGRGLGYTF
>TRBV5-1|TRBJ1-1|NA|NA
TGCGCCAGCAGCTTGGGACAGTCGGGGAACACTGAAGCTTTCTTT
CASSLGQSGNTEAFF
>TRBV4-1|TRBJ2-3|NA|TRBD2
TGCGCCAGCAGCCAAATAGCGGGAATAAGCACAGATACGCAGTATTTT
CASSQIAGISTDTQYF
>TRBV2|TRBJ2-7|NA|TRBD1
TGTGCCAGCAGTGTAGGGACAGGGGTATACGAGCAGTACTTC
CASSVGTGVYEQYF
>TRBV5-4|TRBJ2-3|NA|NA
TGTGCCAGCAGCTTGGTGGGGGCCCCCGCGGGGACAGATACGCAGTATTTT
CASSLVGAPAGTDTQYF
>TRBV30|TRBJ1-3|NA|NA
TGTGCCTGGAGTGATGGGACGTACTCTGGAAACACCATATATTTT
CAWSDGTYSGNTIYF
>TRBV11-2|TRBJ1-1|NA|NA
TGTGCCAGCAGCTTTAGAGATGGGCTTGAAGCTTTCTTT
CASSFRDGLEAFF
>TRBV5-5|TRBJ2-3|NA|NA
TGTGCCAGCAGCTTGGTACCAATCACAGATACGCAGTATTTT
CASSLVPITDTQYF
>TRBV2|TRBJ1-5|once|NA
TGTGTCAGCAGGTACAGCCAGGATAGCAATCAGCCCCAGCATTTT
CVSRYSQDSNQPQHF
>TRBV6-6|TRBJ1-1|once|NA
TGTGCCAGCAGTTACGCTAGAGGGCTTTTGAACACTGAAGCTTTCTTT
CASSYARGLLNTEAFF
>TRBV5-4|TRBJ2-1|NA|TRBD2
TGTGCCAGCAGCCCCGGGACTAGCGGGAGTCTGGGTGAGCAGTTCTTC
CASSPGTSGSLGEQFF
>TRBV5-1|TRBJ2-6|NA|NA
TGCGCCAGCAGCTTGGCGCCTTCTGGGGCCAACGTCCTGACTTTC
CASSLAPSGANVLTF
>TRBV19|TRBJ1-1|NA|NA
TGTGCCAGTAGTATAGGAAACAGCCTAAACACTGAAGCTTTCTTT
CASSIGNSLNTEAFF
>TRBV10-3|TRBJ2-7|NA|TRBD1
TGTGCCATCAGGGATACAGGGGCCCACGAGCAGTACTTC
CAIRDTGAHEQYF
>TRBV7-6|TRBJ2-3|NA|TRBD1
TGTGCCAGCAGCCGTGACAGGGGGCCGGGCACAGATACGCAGTATTTT
CASSRDRGPGTDTQYF
>TRBV7-3|TRBJ1-2|NA|NA
TGTGCCAGCAGCCCAGACAGTACCGGGAACTATGGCTACACCTTC
CASSPDSTGNYGYTF
>TRBV5-1|TRBJ2-7|NA|NA
TGCGCCAGCAGCATTTCTGCAAGCTCCTACGAGCAGTACTTC
CASSISASSYEQYF
>TRBV18|TRBJ1-2|NA|NA
TGTGCCAGCTCACCCACAGGGAGAGGCTACACCTTC
CASSPTGRGYTF